Following are 24 T cell receptor beta chains from one sample sequenced in a study of T cells in Graves' hyperthyroidism and ophthalmopathy. RNA transcripts were the template for amplifying TCR beta CDR3 regions. TCR CDR3 underwent first-round RT-PCR with the HTBI primer set. TCRdb reprocessed the multiplex PCR reads with MiXCR, giving one entry per CDR3 protein. The sample records around 190,000 distinct CDR3 sequences, about a sixth being singletons. Specimen: blood. These receptors were obtained from a woman aged 50 to 60 with Graves' hyperthyroidism.

The table lists this clonotype with many counts. The chain carries TRBV4-1 and TRBJ2-3; the D gene is possibly TRBD2 (6 bases). CDR1 and CDR2 from the germline V gene are MGHRA and YSYEKL. V was clipped by 0 bases and J by 6 bases, with 10 bases between them. The CDR3 is 14 residues long. The CDR3 is CASSQEWREDTQYF. For the CDR3, the DNA is TGCGCCAGCAGCCAAGAGTGGAGGGAGGATACGCAGTATTTT.

This clonotype was seen many times. The V gene is TRBV6-6, the J gene TRBJ1-1, with 10 positions matching TRBD1. Germline CDR1 reads MNHNY; CDR2 reads SVGAGI (reference sequence). The CDR3 spans 18 residues. With 0 bases clipped from V and 4 bases from J, the junction kept 11 bases outside the gene matches. DNA for the CDR3: TGTGCCAGCAGTTACTCGAGTTGGTCGGGACAGGGGACCACTGAAGCTTTCTTT. This gives the protein CASSYSSWSGQGTTEAFF.

This clonotype came up a few times. The chain has TRBV30 and TRBJ1-6; no clear D gene. Germline assignment: CDR1 GTSNPN and CDR2 SVGIG (reference sequence). This CDR3 region has 15 residues. The V end lost 0 bases, the J end lost 0 bases, and 6 bases lay between the germline ends. CDR3 sequence reads: CAWSVGSSYNSPLHF. Here the CDR3 DNA reads TGTGCCTGGAGTGTTGGCAGCTCCTATAATTCACCCCTCCACTTT.

The chain links TRBV6-1 to TRBJ1-1; D call uncertain. CDR1 and CDR2 from the germline V gene are MNHNS and SASEGT. The V gene lost 5 bases and the J gene lost 0 bases, with 13 bases spanning the gap. This CDR3 comprises 15 residues. In DNA, the CDR3 is TGTGCCAGCAGTCCCAACCCACAGCTGAACACTGAAGCTTTCTTT. Translated: CASSPNPQLNTEAFF.

This CDR3 is CASSPTGGLVYEQYF. The DNA of the CDR3 is TGTGCCAGCAGTCCGACAGGGGGCCTGGTCTACGAGCAGTACTTC. The J gene is TRBJ2-7, the V gene TRBV27; 10 bases line up with TRBD1. V lost 5 bases, J lost 3 bases, and 7 bases stayed unmatched. Germline V gives CDR1 MNHEY, CDR2 SMNVEV (reference sequence). The CDR3 length is 15 residues.

This chain uses TRBV7-2 with TRBJ2-3; D is unclear. V lost 5 bases, J lost 5 bases, and 11 bases lay in between. The germline CDR1 and CDR2 sequences are SGHTA and FQGNSA. This CDR3 contains 13 residues. The CDR3 is CASSPHPLDTQYF. As DNA, the CDR3 is TGTGCCAGCAGCCCGCATCCTTTAGATACGCAGTATTTT.

The table lists this clonotype with a few counts. The chain is built from TRBV5-1 and TRBJ1-2; the D is unclear. The CDR3 extends over 13 amino acids. CDR1 is SGHRS, CDR2 YFSETQ, per germline. V shed 3 bases and J shed 6 bases, with 12 bases lying between them. The CDR3 DNA reads as TGCGCCAGCAGCTCCGGAGGGTCGGATGGCTACACCTTC. Its protein is CASSSGGSDGYTF.

The sample holds many counts of this clonotype. The CDR3 here is CASSSLRTGSNTDTQYF. The CDR3 bases are TGTGCCAGCAGCTCCCTTAGGACAGGGTCGAACACAGATACGCAGTATTTT. The chain couples TRBV5-6 to TRBJ2-3; TRBD1 agrees at 8 bases. CDR1 and CDR2 (germline): SGHDT, YYEEEE. The CDR3 length is 17 residues. V lost 3 bases, J lost 2 bases, and 11 bases stayed unmatched.

Many counts were recorded for this clonotype. The genes are TRBV12-3 or TRBV12-4 and TRBJ2-7; possibly TRBD2 for D (6 bases). CDR3 length: 15 residues. V dropped 8 bases and J dropped 1 base, with 18 bases sitting between them. CDR3 loop: CASSRGGMASYEQYF. Here the CDR3 DNA reads TGTGCCAGCTCCCGGGGCGGGATGGCTTCCTACGAGCAGTACTTC.

The count of this clonotype is one. The gene calls are TRBV9 and TRBJ2-2; the D is unclear. The CDR3 has 15 amino acids. Per germline, CDR1 SGDLS and CDR2 YYNGEE. V lost 2 bases, J lost 1 base, and 9 bases lay in between. The CDR3 DNA sequence: TGTGCCAGCAGCGTCCAGGCCTTGAACACCGGGGAGCTGTTTTTT. Its translation: CASSVQALNTGELFF.

V usage is TRBV6-1 and J usage is TRBJ2-3, with 10 bases identical to TRBD2. Unmatched junction bases numbered 3, after V lost 4 bases and J lost 2 bases. This CDR3 is built from 15 residues. Germline lookup yields CDR1 MNHNS and CDR2 SASEGT. The CDR3 here is CASSGTSGNTDTQYF. The CDR3 DNA sequence: TGTGCCAGCAGTGGGACTAGCGGCAACACAGATACGCAGTATTTT.

This clonotype showed up many times. The CDR3, as DNA: TGCGCCAGCAGTGACCCTAACTCTGGAAACACCATATATTTT. Translated, it gives CASSDPNSGNTIYF. The genes are TRBV10-1 and TRBJ1-3, with D unclear. V was cut by 3 bases and J by 0 bases, with 6 bases left in between. This CDR3 contains 14 residues. CDR1 and CDR2 (germline): WNHNN, SYGVQD (reference sequence).

This clonotype was picked up a small number of times. J is TRBJ1-6 and V is TRBV7-3, with a tentative D call TRBD1 (6 bases). Trimming shortened V by 5 bases and J by 6 bases, and 14 bases separated the two germline ends. Germline-derived CDR1 and CDR2 are SGHTA and FQGTGA. The CDR3 has 15 amino acids. The CDR3 here is CASSQRPGANSPLHF. CDR3 bases: TGTGCCAGCAGCCAAAGGCCAGGGGCTAATTCACCCCTCCACTTT. The variable domain in full, with the rest retrieved from reference TRBV7-3 and TRBJ1-6, is GAGVSQTPSNKVTEKGKYVELRCDPISGHTALYWYRQSLGQGPEFLIYFQGTGAADDSGLPNDRFFAVRPEGSVSTLKIQRTERGDSAVYLCASSQRPGANSPLHFGNGTRLTVT.

This clonotype showed up many times. The V and J genes are TRBV6-1 and TRBJ1-2, with 8 nucleotides matching TRBD1. J gave up 3 bases and V 7 bases, and 4 bases lay outside the gene matches. The CDR3 totals 13 residues. Germline lookup yields CDR1 MNHNS and CDR2 SASEGT. This CDR3 reads CASTTGVDYGYTF. The CDR3 nucleotides read TGTGCCAGCACGACAGGGGTGGACTATGGCTACACCTTC.

This clonotype has at least ten counts. This chain uses TRBV11-3 with TRBJ1-1; TRBD1 matches 11 bases. The germline V gene has CDR1 SGHNT and CDR2 YENEEA. V shed 4 bases, J shed 3 bases, and the junction held 10 bases outside the gene matches. This CDR3 has 17 amino acids. The CDR3 DNA sequence: TGTGCCAGCAGCTCCTTCGGACAGGGGGCGCGGGACACTGAAGCTTTCTTT. Its protein product is CASSSFGQGARDTEAFF.

This clonotype was detected only a few times. The J gene is TRBJ1-2, the V gene TRBV11-2; D is undetermined. The CDR3 extends over 17 amino acids. With 9 bases removed from V and 3 bases from J, the gap between germline ends came to 26 bases. CDR1 SGHAT and CDR2 FQNNGV come from the germline V gene. The CDR3 here is CASSIATAPRHYYGYTF. The CDR3 DNA sequence: TGTGCCAGTAGTATCGCGACGGCGCCGCGGCATTACTATGGCTACACCTTC.

This clonotype was detected many times. The J gene is TRBJ1-2, the V gene TRBV6-1; 9 bases are shared with TRBD1. Unmatched junction bases numbered 4, after V lost 6 bases and J lost 2 bases. The germline gives CDR1 MNHNS, CDR2 SASEGT. This CDR3 is built from 14 residues. CDR3 coding DNA: TGTGCCAGCAGCATGGGGACAGGGAACTATGGCTACACCTTC. Its translation: CASSMGTGNYGYTF.

This clonotype occurred many times. V usage is TRBV19 and J usage is TRBJ2-3, with D uncertain. Germline V gene lookup returns CDR1 LNHDA and CDR2 SQIVND (reference sequence). Trimming pared 6 bases from V and 4 bases from J, leaving 11 bases between. The CDR3 sequence is 13 residues long. CDR3 region: CASSGPLADTQYF. Here the CDR3 DNA reads TGTGCCAGTAGCGGACCGCTGGCAGATACGCAGTATTTT.

This clonotype was recorded many times. This rearrangement joins TRBV10-3 to TRBJ2-2; 10 bases match TRBD2. The germline V gene encodes CDR1 ENHRY and CDR2 SYGVKD. The CDR3 loop spans 15 amino acids. J gave up 1 base and V 7 bases, and 3 bases lay outside the gene matches. CDR3 DNA sequence: TGTGCCATCACGGGACTAGCGAGGAACACCGGGGAGCTGTTTTTT. Translation: CAITGLARNTGELFF.

This clonotype has at least ten counts. The chain combines TRBV11-2 with TRBJ2-2; D is unresolved. The V end was cut by 2 bases, the J end by 6 bases, with 1 base between. Germline CDR1 is SGHAT and CDR2 is FQNNGV. The CDR3 is made up of 11 amino acids. The CDR3, as DNA: TGTGCCAGCAGCTTATCCGGGGAGCTGTTTTTT. Translating it yields CASSLSGELFF.

This clonotype was counted many times. The gene calls are TRBV19 and TRBJ1-1; no reliable D call. This CDR3 has 16 residues. CDR1 LNHDA and CDR2 SQIVND come from the germline V gene (reference sequence). V lost 2 bases and J 1 base, leaving 14 bases between the germline ends. The CDR3: CASSIRTGMSNTEAFF. The CDR3 bases are TGTGCCAGTAGTATAAGGACGGGAATGTCGAACACTGAAGCTTTCTTT.

Only a few counts were recorded for this clonotype. This rearrangement joins TRBV29-1 to TRBJ2-2, with 13 bases aligning to TRBD2. The J segment lost 6 bases and the V segment lost 7 bases, leaving 5 bases of the junction unmatched. The CDR3 is made up of 14 amino acids. Germline values: CDR1 SQVTM, CDR2 ANQGSEA. As DNA, the CDR3 is TGCAGCGCAAGGACTAGCGGGAGAGCCGGGGAGCTGTTTTTT. Amino acid sequence: CSARTSGRAGELFF.

This clonotype was seen at least ten times. The rearrangement links TRBV5-6 to TRBJ2-5; 8 nucleotides agree with TRBD2. The CDR3 spans 14 residues. Germline CDR1 SGHDT, CDR2 YYEEEE. After removal of 5 bases from V and 2 bases from J, the junction contained 5 bases not matched to a gene. The CDR3 loop is CASSFGLAQETQYF. DNA of the CDR3: TGTGCCAGCAGTTTCGGACTAGCACAAGAGACCCAGTACTTC.

The gene calls are TRBV5-1 and TRBJ2-6; D is undetermined. The CDR3 spans 14 residues. V was pared by 0 bases and J by 3 bases, with 4 bases between. In germline, CDR1 is SGHRS, CDR2 YFSETQ. The CDR3 sequence: CASSLDSGANVLTF. CDR3 sequence (DNA): TGCGCCAGCAGCTTGGACAGTGGGGCCAACGTCCTGACTTTC.